Presented here are 22 T cell receptor beta chains from one specimen sequenced in a study of blood T cell repertoires in COVID-19. Profiled with immunoSEQ multiplex PCR; TCRdb holds only in-frame clones, not every one. There are roughly 79,000 clones in the sample; 80% occur only once, and less than 6% lies in the top ten. The specimen sequenced was peripheral blood. The source is a man aged 55 to 70 with active or convalescent COVID-19.

This sequence joins TRBV19 and TRBJ2-5, with D unresolved. The V gene lost 5 bases and the J gene lost 7 bases, with 8 bases spanning the gap. This CDR3 spans 11 amino acids. Germline CDR1 reads LNHDA; CDR2 reads SQIVND (reference sequence). This chain's CDR3 is CASSDLWTQYF. The CDR3 DNA sequence: TGTGCCAGTAGTGATCTATGGACCCAGTACTTC.

V gene TRBV5-1 combines with J gene TRBJ2-7; tentative D call: TRBD1 (6 bases). Trimming took off 1 base at V and 5 bases at J, with 13 bases between the two ends. Per germline, CDR1 SGHRS and CDR2 YFSETQ. The CDR3 loop spans 14 amino acids. Written as DNA, the CDR3 is TGCGCCAGCAGCTTGTGGACAGTCGAAAACGAGCAGTACTTC. This sequence encodes CASSLWTVENEQYF.

This clone was seen just once. The CDR3 DNA sequence: TGTGCCACCACCCCCCGGGACAGCAATGAAAAACTGTTTTTT. Translating it yields CATTPRDSNEKLFF. This rearrangement joins TRBV7-9 to TRBJ1-4; 7 positions agree with TRBD1. The CDR3 is 14 residues long. Germline V CDR1 and CDR2: SEHNR, FQNEAQ (reference sequence). V lost 10 bases and J lost 5; bases outside the gene matches: 10.

This chain links TRBV5-6 with TRBJ1-4; D unresolved. The CDR3 spans 12 residues. Germline CDR1 reads SGHDT; CDR2 reads YYEEEE. With 0 bases removed from V and 13 bases from J, the gap between germline ends came to 10 bases. The CDR3 DNA reads as TGTGCCAGCAGCTTGGCGTCGGGAGGACTGTTTTTT. Translating it yields CASSLASGGLFF.

This chain connects TRBV29-1 to TRBJ2-7, with 7 bases matching TRBD1. The J segment lost 2 bases and the V segment lost 6 bases, leaving 10 bases of the junction unmatched. Per germline, CDR1 SQVTM and CDR2 ANQGSEA. The CDR3 covers 14 residues. This CDR3 is CSVRMTGITYEQYF. The CDR3 DNA reads as TGCAGCGTCCGGATGACAGGGATAACCTACGAGCAGTACTTC.

The chain combines TRBV7-9 with TRBJ1-1; 7 bases line up with TRBD1. There are 15 residues in the CDR3. The V segment lost 4 bases and the J segment 4 bases; nucleotides outside the gene matches: 9. Germline values: CDR1 SEHNR, CDR2 FQNEAQ (reference sequence). CDR3 in DNA: TGTGCCAGCAGCTCAGGCCGGAACAGGGGCACTGAAGCTTTCTTT. This translates into CASSSGRNRGTEAFF.

This clone occurred a few times. This chain connects TRBV5-1 to TRBJ1-3; D is undetermined. This CDR3 has 13 amino acids. Per the germline V gene, CDR1 is SGHRS and CDR2 is YFSETQ. Deletions cut 6 bases from V and 0 bases from J, with 7 bases between. CDR3 DNA sequence: TGCGCCAGCACGGAGTTCTCTGGAAACACCATATATTTT. This translates into CASTEFSGNTIYF.

This chain links TRBV5-4 with TRBJ2-7; TRBD2 matches at 11 bases. V shed 2 bases, J shed 5 bases, and the junction held 9 bases outside the gene matches. Germline CDR1 and CDR2: SGHNT and YYREEE (reference sequence). This CDR3 has 16 residues. CDR3 DNA sequence: TGTGCCAGCAGCTTCAGACTAGCGGGGAGTATAGACGAGCAGTACTTC. Amino acids: CASSFRLAGSIDEQYF. Complete variable domain (other parts from reference TRBV5-4 and TRBJ2-7): ETGVTQSPTHLIKTRGQQVTLRCSSQSGHNTVSWYQQALGQGPQFIFQYYREEENGRGNFPPRFSGLQFPNYSSELNVNALELDDSALYLCASSFRLAGSIDEQYFGPGTRLTVT.

This clone was observed once. CDR3 region: CASSPSGVIFGEQYF. The CDR3 nucleotides are TGTGCCAGCAGTCCCTCGGGGGTGATCTTTGGGGAGCAGTACTTC. The chain has TRBV6-5 and TRBJ2-7; D is possibly TRBD2 (6 bases). Germline CDR1 MNHEY, CDR2 SVGAGI. V was cut by 5 bases and J by 7 bases, with 21 bases left in between. CDR3 size: 15 residues.

The V call is TRBV7-2, the J call TRBJ2-3; 11 bases fit TRBD2. Germline V gene data show CDR1 as SGHTA and CDR2 as FQGNSA. The CDR3 loop spans 17 amino acids. J was trimmed by 0 bases and V by 5 bases; bases with no gene match: 7. DNA of the CDR3: TGTGCCAGCAGCCCAGGACTAGCGGGCTCTAGCACAGATACGCAGTATTTT. Protein sequence: CASSPGLAGSSTDTQYF.

The chain recombines TRBV6-6 with TRBJ2-5, with D hard to call. Germline loops: CDR1 MNHNY, CDR2 SVGAGI (reference sequence). Between the trimmed V and J ends, which lost 6 bases and 2 bases, there was a span of 10 bases. The CDR3 totals 13 residues. The CDR3 DNA is TGTGCCAGCAGCCTCCCCCCTCAAGAGACCCAGTACTTC. This codes for CASSLPPQETQYF.

This clone was counted a single time. This sequence joins TRBV10-1 and TRBJ1-4, with D tentatively TRBD1 (5 bases). The germline gives CDR1 WNHNN, CDR2 SYGVQD (reference sequence). Trimming removed 6 bases from V and 4 bases from J, with 15 bases in between. CDR3 length equals 15 residues. CDR3 coding DNA: TGCGCCAGCAGGGTAACAGGAAAGGATAATGAAAAACTGTTTTTT. Residues: CASRVTGKDNEKLFF.

V is TRBV16 and J is TRBJ1-3; D remains ambiguous. V was clipped by 5 bases and J by 2 bases, with 13 bases between them. Germline V gene data show CDR1 as KGHSY and CDR2 as FQNENV. The CDR3 consists of 15 residues. CDR3 residues: CASSSPYTPGNTIYF. Here the CDR3 DNA reads TGTGCCAGCAGCTCACCATACACCCCTGGAAACACCATATATTTT.

The chain links TRBV6-5 to TRBJ2-2; maybe TRBD1 (5 bases). The CDR3 contains 13 residues. V lost 5 bases to trimming and J lost 8 bases, with 12 bases between them. CDR1 and CDR2 from the germline V gene are MNHEY and SVGAGI. The CDR3 DNA reads as TGTGCCAGCAGTCTTCGTAGGACAGGGGAGCTGTTTTTT. Amino acids: CASSLRRTGELFF.

V and J are TRBV6-5 and TRBJ2-3; D not certain. Germline V CDR1 and CDR2: MNHEY, SVGAGI. V shed 9 bases and J shed 4 bases, with 17 bases lying between them. CDR3 length equals 14 residues. The CDR3 region is CASRHPVGSDTQYF. In nucleotides, the CDR3 is TGTGCCAGTCGACACCCCGTCGGCTCAGATACGCAGTATTTT.

V gene TRBV10-3 combines with J gene TRBJ2-7; tentatively, D is TRBD2 (6 bases). CDR3 size: 14 residues. Trimming left V 10 bases short and J 0 bases short, with 16 bases between. Germline CDR1 and CDR2: ENHRY and SYGVKD. The chain's CDR3 is CATRRRDDSYEQYF. The CDR3, as DNA: TGTGCCACACGTCGGAGGGACGACTCCTACGAGCAGTACTTC.

The sample holds a few counts of this clone. This chain links TRBV19 with TRBJ1-2; D not resolved. Trimming stripped 5 bases from V and 4 bases from J, with 17 bases between. Germline V gene lookup returns CDR1 LNHDA and CDR2 SQIVND (reference sequence). CDR3 size: 15 residues. This chain's CDR3 is CASSPYVPNPYGYTF. DNA for the CDR3: TGTGCCAGTAGTCCCTACGTTCCAAACCCCTATGGCTACACCTTC. Together with reference TRBV19 and TRBJ1-2, the CDR3 gives the full variable domain: DGGITQSPKYLFRKEGQNVTLSCEQNLNHDAMYWYRQDPGQGLRLIYYSQIVNDFQKGDIAEGYSVSREKKESFPLTVTSAQKNPTAFYLCASSPYVPNPYGYTFGSGTRLTVV.

The CDR3 sequence: CASSPTETVRGYTF. The CDR3 coding sequence is TGTGCCAGCTCACCCACGGAGACAGTGCGAGGCTACACCTTC. This chain links TRBV18 with TRBJ1-2, with D possibly TRBD1 on 5 matching bases. There are 14 residues in the CDR3. Germline V gene data show CDR1 as KGHSH and CDR2 as LQKENI. V was trimmed by 3 bases and J by 8 bases, leaving 16 bases between them.

This chain uses TRBV4-3 with TRBJ1-1; possibly TRBD1 for D (6 bases). Germline V gene data show CDR1 as LGHNA and CDR2 as YSLEER. Trimming removed 2 bases from V and 11 bases from J, with 12 bases in between. The CDR3 loop spans 12 amino acids. The CDR3 DNA sequence: TGCGCCAGCAGCCAATCCAGGGGTAGGGCTTTCTTT. Translation: CASSQSRGRAFF.

The chain has TRBV9 and TRBJ1-2; 11 bases line up with TRBD1. Germline-derived CDR1 and CDR2 are SGDLS and YYNGEE. The CDR3 runs 15 residues. The junction had 6 bases not matched to a gene; V was cut back by 3 bases and J by 5 bases. The CDR3 bases are TGTGCCAGCAGCGAACGGGACAGGGGGGATTATGGCTACACCTTC. Protein product: CASSERDRGDYGYTF.

A single count supports this clone. The chain has TRBV6-5 and TRBJ2-7; the D gene is possibly TRBD1 (6 bases). Trimming stripped 6 bases from V and 1 base from J, with 16 bases between. From germline, CDR1 is MNHEY and CDR2 SVGAGI. The CDR3 is 15 amino acids. The DNA of the CDR3 is TGTGCCAGCAGATCTAACAGGGAAGGTTCCTACGAGCAGTACTTC. Translating it yields CASRSNREGSYEQYF.

This chain links TRBV6-5 with TRBJ2-2, with 7 bases identical to TRBD1. Germline V gene sequence: CDR1 MNHEY, CDR2 SVGAGI. This CDR3 contains 13 residues. J was trimmed by 15 bases and V by 0 bases; bases with no gene match: 7. The chain's CDR3 is CASSYSPGQPLFF. CDR3 DNA sequence: TGTGCCAGCAGTTACTCCCCGGGACAGCCCTTGTTTTTT.